This TCR beta chain was retrieved from a study of T cells in Graves' hyperthyroidism and ophthalmopathy. TCR beta CDR3 sequences were amplified from RNA transcripts. Carried out on the TCR CDR3, a first-round RT-PCR used the HTBI primer set. TCRdb re-derived calls from the multiplex PCR reads in MiXCR, one entry per CDR3 protein. Of 40,000 to 60,000 distinct CDR3 sequences in the sample, about 54% were seen once. This CDR3 region has 16 residues. Germline CDR1 MDHEN, CDR2 SYDVKM. V gave up 5 bases and J gave up 9 bases; unmatched junction bases: 12. This clonotype was found many times. Uncontrolled infections, other autoimmune diseases, pregnancy or lactation led to exclusion of patients.

The TCR originated in a man aged 18 to 30 with Graves' hyperthyroidism. The sequencing sample was made of peripheral blood or thyroid tissue (not recorded which). The genes are TRBV28 and TRBJ1-6; 8 bases are shared with TRBD1. The CDR3 sequence: CASSPRGGTGGSPLHF. In nucleotides, the CDR3 is TGTGCCAGCAGTCCCAGGGGGGGGACAGGCGGTTCACCCCTCCACTTT. The full variable domain, its missing parts supplied by reference TRBV28 and TRBJ1-6, is DVKVTQSSRYLVKRTGEKVFLECVQDMDHENMFWYRQDPGLGLRLIYFSYDVKMKEKGDIPEGYSVSREKKERFSLILESASTNQTSMYLCASSPRGGTGGSPLHFGNGTRLTVT.